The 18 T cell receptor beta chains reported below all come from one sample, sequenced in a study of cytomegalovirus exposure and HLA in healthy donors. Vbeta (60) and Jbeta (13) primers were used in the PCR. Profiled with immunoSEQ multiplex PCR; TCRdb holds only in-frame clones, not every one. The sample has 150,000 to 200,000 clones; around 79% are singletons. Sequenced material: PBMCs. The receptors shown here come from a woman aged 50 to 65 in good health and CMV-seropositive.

This CDR3 reads CASSLASGTSVVADTQYF. As DNA, the CDR3 is TGTGCCAGCAGCTTAGCGAGTGGGACTAGCGTGGTGGCAGATACGCAGTATTTT. The chain couples TRBV7-9 to TRBJ2-3; 10 bases are shared with TRBD2. The CDR3 loop spans 18 amino acids. Germline assignment: CDR1 SEHNR and CDR2 FQNEAQ (reference sequence). The J segment lost 4 bases and the V segment lost 0 bases, leaving 10 bases of the junction unmatched.

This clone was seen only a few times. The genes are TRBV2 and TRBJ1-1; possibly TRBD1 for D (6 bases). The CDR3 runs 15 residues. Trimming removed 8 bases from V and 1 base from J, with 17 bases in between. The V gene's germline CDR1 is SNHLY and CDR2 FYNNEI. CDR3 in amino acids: CASRIDGQTNTEAFF. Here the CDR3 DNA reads TGTGCCAGCCGCATCGACGGACAGACGAACACTGAAGCTTTCTTT.

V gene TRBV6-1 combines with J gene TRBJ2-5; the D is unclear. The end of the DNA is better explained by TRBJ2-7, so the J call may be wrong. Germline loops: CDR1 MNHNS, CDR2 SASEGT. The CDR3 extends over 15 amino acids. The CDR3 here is CASSESRVVPYEQYF. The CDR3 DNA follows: TGTGCCAGCAGTGAATCCCGCGTGGTGCCCTACGAGCAGTACTTC.

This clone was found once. Here the CDR3 DNA reads TGTGCCAGCAGTGCGGGGACAGTCGACCCAGATACGCAGTATTTT. Its protein is CASSAGTVDPDTQYF. The chain links TRBV2 to TRBJ2-3, with 7 bases lining up with TRBD1. This CDR3 is 15 amino acids long. The V gene's germline CDR1 is SNHLY and CDR2 FYNNEI. V lost 4 bases to trimming and J lost 4 bases; unmatched junction nucleotides: 8. Full variable domain (outside the CDR3, taken from reference TRBV2 and TRBJ2-3): EPEVTQTPSHQVTQMGQEVILRCVPISNHLYFYWYRQILGQKVEFLVSFYNNEISEKSEIFDDQFSVERPDGSNFTLKIRSTKLEDSAMYFCASSAGTVDPDTQYFGPGTRLTVL.

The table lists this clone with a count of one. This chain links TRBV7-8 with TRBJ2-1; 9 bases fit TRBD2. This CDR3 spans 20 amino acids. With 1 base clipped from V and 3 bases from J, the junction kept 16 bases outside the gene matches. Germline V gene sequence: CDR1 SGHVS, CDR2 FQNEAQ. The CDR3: CASSLEEVSGSTSFYNEQFF. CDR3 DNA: TGTGCCAGCAGCTTAGAAGAGGTTAGCGGGAGTACTTCCTTCTACAATGAGCAGTTCTTC.

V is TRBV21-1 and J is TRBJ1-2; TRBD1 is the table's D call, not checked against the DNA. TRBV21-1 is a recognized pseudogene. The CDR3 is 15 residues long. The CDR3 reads CASSVPGQGMDGYTF. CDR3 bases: TGTGCCAGCAGCGTCCCGGGACAGGGGATGGACGGCTACACCTTC.

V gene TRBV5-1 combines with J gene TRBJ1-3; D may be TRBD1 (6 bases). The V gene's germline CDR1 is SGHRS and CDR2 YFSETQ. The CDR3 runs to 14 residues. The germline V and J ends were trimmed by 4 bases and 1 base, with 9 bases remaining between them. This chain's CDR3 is CASSPGTSGNTIYF. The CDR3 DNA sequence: TGCGCCAGCAGCCCCGGGACATCTGGAAACACCATATATTTT.

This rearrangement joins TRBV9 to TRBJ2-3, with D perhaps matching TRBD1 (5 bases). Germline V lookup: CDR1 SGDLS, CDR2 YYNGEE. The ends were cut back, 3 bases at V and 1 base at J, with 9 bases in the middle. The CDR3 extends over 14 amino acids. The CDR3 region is CASSALGGTDTQYF. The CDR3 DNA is TGTGCCAGCAGCGCGTTAGGGGGCACAGATACGCAGTATTTT.

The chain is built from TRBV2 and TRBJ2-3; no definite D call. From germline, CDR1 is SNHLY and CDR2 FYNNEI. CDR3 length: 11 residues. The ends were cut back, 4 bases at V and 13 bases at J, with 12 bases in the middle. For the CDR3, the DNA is TGTGCCAGCAGTGGACTTGGCAACGAGTATTTT. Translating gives CASSGLGNEYF. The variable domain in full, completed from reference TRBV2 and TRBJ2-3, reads EPEVTQTPSHQVTQMGQEVILRCVPISNHLYFYWYRQILGQKVEFLVSFYNNEISEKSEIFDDQFSVERPDGSNFTLKIRSTKLEDSAMYFCASSGLGNEYFGPGTRLTVL.

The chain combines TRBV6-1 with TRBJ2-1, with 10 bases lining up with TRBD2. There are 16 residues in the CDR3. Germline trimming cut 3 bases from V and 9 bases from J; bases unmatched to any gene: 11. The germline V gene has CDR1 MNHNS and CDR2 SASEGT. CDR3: CASSERLAGAFGEQFF. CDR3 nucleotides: TGTGCCAGCAGTGAGCGGCTAGCGGGAGCGTTTGGTGAGCAGTTCTTC.

The CDR3: CASSVARQGADGYTF. The CDR3 nucleotides are TGTGCCAGCAGCGTAGCGAGACAGGGGGCGGATGGCTACACCTTC. The genes are TRBV9 and TRBJ1-2, with 10 bases aligning to TRBD1. The germline V gene encodes CDR1 SGDLS and CDR2 YYNGEE. J was trimmed by 6 bases and V by 0 bases; bases with no gene match: 5. CDR3 length equals 15 residues.

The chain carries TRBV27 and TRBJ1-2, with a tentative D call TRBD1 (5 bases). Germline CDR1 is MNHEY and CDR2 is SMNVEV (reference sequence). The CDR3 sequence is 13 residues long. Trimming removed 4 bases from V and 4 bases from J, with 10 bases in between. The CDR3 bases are TGTGCCAGCAGTTCTATTGGGGCCTATGGCTACACCTTC. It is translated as CASSSIGAYGYTF.

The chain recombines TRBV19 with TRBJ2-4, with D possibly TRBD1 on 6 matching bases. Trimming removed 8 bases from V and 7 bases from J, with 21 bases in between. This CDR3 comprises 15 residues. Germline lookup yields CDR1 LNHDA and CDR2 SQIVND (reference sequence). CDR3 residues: CASGVGLNRANIQYF. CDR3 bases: TGTGCCAGTGGGGTCGGACTGAACAGGGCGAACATTCAGTACTTC.

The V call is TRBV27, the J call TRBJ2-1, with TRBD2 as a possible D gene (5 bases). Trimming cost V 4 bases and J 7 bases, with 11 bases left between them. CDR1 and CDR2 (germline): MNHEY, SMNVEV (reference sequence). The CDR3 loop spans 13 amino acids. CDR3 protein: CASSSLAMNEQFF. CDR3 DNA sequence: TGTGCCAGCAGTTCCCTAGCTATGAATGAGCAGTTCTTC.

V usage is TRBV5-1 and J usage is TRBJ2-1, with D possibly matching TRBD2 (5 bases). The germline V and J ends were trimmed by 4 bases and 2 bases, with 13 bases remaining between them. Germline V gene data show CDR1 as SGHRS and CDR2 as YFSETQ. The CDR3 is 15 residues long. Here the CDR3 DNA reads TGCGCCAGCAGCCTTGGTATCGGGGCCTACAATGAGCAGTTCTTC. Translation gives CASSLGIGAYNEQFF.

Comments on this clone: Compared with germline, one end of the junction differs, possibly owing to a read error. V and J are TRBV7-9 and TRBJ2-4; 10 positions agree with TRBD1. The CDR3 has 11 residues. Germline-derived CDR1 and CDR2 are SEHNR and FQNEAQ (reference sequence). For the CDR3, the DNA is TGTGCCAACTACAGAGGGACAGGGGAAGGCTTC. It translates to CANYRGTGEGF.

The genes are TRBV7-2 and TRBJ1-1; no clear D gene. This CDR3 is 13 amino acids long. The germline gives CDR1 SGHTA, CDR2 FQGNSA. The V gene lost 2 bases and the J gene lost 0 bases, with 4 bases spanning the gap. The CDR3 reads CASSLPVNTEAFF. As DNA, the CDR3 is TGTGCCAGCAGCTTACCAGTGAACACTGAAGCTTTCTTT.

DNA of the CDR3: TGCGCCAGCAGCGAAGGACAGGGCACAGATACGCAGTATTTT. Its protein product is CASSEGQGTDTQYF. The J gene is TRBJ2-3, the V gene TRBV5-1, with 7 bases fitting TRBD1. The CDR3 is 14 residues long. Germline V gene data show CDR1 as SGHRS and CDR2 as YFSETQ. The V segment lost 4 bases and the J segment 1 base; nucleotides outside the gene matches: 3.